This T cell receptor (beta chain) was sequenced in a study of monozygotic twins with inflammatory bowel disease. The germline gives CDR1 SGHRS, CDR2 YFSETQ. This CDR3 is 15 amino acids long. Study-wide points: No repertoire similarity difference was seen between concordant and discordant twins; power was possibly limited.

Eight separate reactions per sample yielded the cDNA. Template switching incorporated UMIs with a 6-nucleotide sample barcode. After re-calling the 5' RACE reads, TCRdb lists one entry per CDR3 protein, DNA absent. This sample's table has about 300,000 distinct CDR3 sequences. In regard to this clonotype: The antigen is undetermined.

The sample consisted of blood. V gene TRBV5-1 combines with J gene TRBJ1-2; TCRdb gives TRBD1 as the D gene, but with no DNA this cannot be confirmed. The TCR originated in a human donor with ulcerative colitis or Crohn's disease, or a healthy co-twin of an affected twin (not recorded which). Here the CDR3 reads CASSLDLGAFDGYTF.